The present T cell receptor (beta chain) was sequenced within a study of radiation and T cells in renal cell carcinoma. V dropped 6 bases and J dropped 0; count of bases not matched to a gene: 11. CDR1 and CDR2 from the germline V gene are SQVTM and ANQGSEA. The CDR3 runs 15 residues. Sequencing used immunoSEQ multiplex PCR; TCRdb keeps in-frame clones, though not all of them. The data hold about 160,000 clones, with about 85% observed a single time. Stated time point: baseline pretreatment blood. Specified treatment: 15 Gy SBRT to primary tumor, nephrectomy 4 weeks later. This sequence originates from a woman between 65 and 79 years old with renal cell carcinoma. V usage is TRBV29-1 and J usage is TRBJ2-7; 7 nucleotides line up with TRBD1. This sample comprised blood, obtained from a patient whose treatment included radiotherapy and nephrectomy. CDR3 DNA sequence: TGCAGCGTGACCTCCCCGGACAGGAGCTCCTACGAGCAGTACTTC. Translated, it gives CSVTSPDRSSYEQYF.